The clone carrying this TCR beta chain was recorded at least ten times. The source of the sample is a study of blood T cells in healthy people across ages. Combining a sample-barcoded 5' primer with a J-beta primer mix, a second PCR ran for about 6 to 12 cycles. TCRdb called the 5' RACE reads again in MiXCR, with one record for every CDR3 protein. Counted here are 590,000 or so distinct CDR3 sequences, under 30% occurring once; the ten biggest clones make up less than 20%. The CDR3 is 12 residues long. CDR1 and CDR2 from the germline V gene are SGHRS and YFSETQ. The chain joins TRBV5-1 to TRBJ2-5; the D gene is possibly TRBD1 (5 bases). The assigned J gene may be wrong: the sequence end matches TRBJ2-7 better. The sequence derives from a woman at least 80 years old in good health. The sequenced material came from blood. The CDR3 sequence is CASSLEGVEQYF. The CDR3 DNA follows: TGCGCCAGCAGCTTGGAAGGGGTCGAGCAGTACTTC.